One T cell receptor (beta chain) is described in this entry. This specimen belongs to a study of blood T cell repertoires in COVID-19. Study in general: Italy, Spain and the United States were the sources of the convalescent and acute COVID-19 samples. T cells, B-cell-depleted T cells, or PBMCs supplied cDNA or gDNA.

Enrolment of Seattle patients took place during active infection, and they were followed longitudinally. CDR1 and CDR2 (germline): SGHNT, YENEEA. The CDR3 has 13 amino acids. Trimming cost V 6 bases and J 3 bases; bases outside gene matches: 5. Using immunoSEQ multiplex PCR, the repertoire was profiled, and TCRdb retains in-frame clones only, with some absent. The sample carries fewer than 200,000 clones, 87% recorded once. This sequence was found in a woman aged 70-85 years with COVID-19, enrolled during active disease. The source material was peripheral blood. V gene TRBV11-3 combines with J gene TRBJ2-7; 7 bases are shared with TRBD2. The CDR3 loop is CASSLSGVYEQYF. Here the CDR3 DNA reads TGTGCCAGCAGTCTGAGCGGGGTCTACGAGCAGTACTTC.